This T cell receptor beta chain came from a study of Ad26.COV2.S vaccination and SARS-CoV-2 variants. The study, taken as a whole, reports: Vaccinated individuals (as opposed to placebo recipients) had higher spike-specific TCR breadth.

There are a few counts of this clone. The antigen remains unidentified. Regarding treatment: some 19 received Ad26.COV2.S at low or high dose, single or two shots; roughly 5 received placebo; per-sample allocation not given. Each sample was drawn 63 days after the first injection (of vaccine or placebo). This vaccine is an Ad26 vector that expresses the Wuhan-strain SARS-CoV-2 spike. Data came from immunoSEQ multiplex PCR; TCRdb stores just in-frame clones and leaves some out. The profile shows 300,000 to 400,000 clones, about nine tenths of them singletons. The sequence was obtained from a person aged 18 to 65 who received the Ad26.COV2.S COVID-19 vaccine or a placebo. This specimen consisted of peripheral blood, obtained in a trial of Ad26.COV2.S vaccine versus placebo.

The CDR3 region is CASSPIWARWNQPQHF. In DNA form, the CDR3 reads TGTGCCAGCAGTCCGATTTGGGCCCGGTGGAATCAGCCCCAGCATTTT. The chain has TRBV27 and TRBJ1-5, with D unresolved. CDR3 length: 16 residues. Germline CDR1 MNHEY, CDR2 SMNVEV (reference sequence). Trimming took 5 bases from V and 4 from J, leaving 18 bases between them.